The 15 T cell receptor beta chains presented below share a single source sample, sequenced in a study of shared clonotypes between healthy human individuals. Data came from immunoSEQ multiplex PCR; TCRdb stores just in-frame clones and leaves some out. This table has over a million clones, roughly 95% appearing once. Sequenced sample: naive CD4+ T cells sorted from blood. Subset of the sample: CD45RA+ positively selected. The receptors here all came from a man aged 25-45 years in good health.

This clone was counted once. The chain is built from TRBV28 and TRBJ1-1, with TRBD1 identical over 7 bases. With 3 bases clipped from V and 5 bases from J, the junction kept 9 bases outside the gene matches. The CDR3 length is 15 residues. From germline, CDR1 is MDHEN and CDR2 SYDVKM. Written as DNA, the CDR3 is TGTGCCAGCAGTTTTCAAAGGGGGCTGGGGACTGAAGCTTTCTTT. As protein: CASSFQRGLGTEAFF.

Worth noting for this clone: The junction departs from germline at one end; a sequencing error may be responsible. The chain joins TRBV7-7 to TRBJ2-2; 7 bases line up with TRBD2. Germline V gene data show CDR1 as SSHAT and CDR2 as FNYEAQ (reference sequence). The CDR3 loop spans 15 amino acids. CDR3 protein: CASSRGLPNTGELFF. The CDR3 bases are TGTGCTAGCAGTCGGGGACTACCGAACACCGGGGAGCTGTTTTTT.

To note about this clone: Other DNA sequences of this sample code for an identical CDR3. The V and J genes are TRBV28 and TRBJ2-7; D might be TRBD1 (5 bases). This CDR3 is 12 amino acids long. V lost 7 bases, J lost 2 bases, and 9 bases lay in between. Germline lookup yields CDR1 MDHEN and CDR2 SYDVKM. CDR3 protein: CASTDSPYEQYF. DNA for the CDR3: TGTGCCAGCACCGACAGCCCCTACGAGCAGTACTTC.

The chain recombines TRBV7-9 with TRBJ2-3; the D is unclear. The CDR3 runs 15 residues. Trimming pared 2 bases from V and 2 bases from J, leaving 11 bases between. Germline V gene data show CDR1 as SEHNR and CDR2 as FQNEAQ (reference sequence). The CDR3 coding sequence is TGTGCCAGCAGCTTATTTGACGACCTCACAGATACGCAGTATTTT. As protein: CASSLFDDLTDTQYF.

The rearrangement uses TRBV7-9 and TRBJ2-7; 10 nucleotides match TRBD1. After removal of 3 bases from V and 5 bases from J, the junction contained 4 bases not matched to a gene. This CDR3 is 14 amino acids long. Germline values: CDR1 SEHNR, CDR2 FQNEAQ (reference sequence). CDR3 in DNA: TGTGCCAGCAGCTTGGACAGGGGGTTCAACGAGCAGTACTTC. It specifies CASSLDRGFNEQYF.

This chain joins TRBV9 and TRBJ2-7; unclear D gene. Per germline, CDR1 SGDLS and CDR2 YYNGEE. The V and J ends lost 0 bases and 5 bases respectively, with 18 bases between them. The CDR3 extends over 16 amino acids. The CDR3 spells CASSVDGRLGTHEQYF. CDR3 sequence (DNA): TGTGCCAGCAGCGTAGATGGCCGTTTGGGAACGCACGAGCAGTACTTC.

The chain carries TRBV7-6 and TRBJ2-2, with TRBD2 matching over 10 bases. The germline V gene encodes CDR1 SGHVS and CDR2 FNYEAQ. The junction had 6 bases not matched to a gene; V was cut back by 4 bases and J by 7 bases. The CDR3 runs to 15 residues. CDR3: CASSSLAGGGGELFF. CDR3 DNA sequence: TGTGCCAGCAGCTCTTTAGCGGGAGGAGGCGGGGAGCTGTTTTTT.

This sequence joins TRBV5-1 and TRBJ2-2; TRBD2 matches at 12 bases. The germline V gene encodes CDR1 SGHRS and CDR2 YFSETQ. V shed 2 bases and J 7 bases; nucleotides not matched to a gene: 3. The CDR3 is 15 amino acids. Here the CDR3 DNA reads TGCGCCAGCAGCTTCCGGACTAGCGGGATCGGGGAGCTGTTTTTT. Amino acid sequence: CASSFRTSGIGELFF.

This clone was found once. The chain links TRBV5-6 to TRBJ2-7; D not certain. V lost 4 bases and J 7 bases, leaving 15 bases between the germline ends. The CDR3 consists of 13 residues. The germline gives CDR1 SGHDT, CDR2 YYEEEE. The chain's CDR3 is CASSPDPPGEQYF. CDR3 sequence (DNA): TGTGCCAGCAGCCCCGACCCTCCTGGGGAGCAGTACTTC.

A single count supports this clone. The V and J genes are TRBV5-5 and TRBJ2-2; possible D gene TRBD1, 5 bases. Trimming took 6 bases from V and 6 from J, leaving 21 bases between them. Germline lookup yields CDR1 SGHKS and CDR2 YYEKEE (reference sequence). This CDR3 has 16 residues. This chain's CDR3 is CASTGLGRATPGELFF. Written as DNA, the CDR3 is TGTGCCAGCACGGGCCTGGGCAGGGCCACTCCCGGGGAGCTGTTTTTT.

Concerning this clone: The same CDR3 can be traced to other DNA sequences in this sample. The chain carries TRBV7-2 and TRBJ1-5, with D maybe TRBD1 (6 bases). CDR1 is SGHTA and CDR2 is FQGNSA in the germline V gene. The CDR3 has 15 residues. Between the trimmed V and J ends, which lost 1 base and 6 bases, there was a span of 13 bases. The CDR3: CASSLDTGRGQPQHF. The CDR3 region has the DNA TGTGCCAGCAGCTTAGATACAGGGAGGGGTCAGCCCCAGCATTTT.

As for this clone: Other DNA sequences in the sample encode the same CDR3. The CDR3 bases are TGTGCCAGCAGTGGGCAAATGAACACTGAAGCTTTCTTT. Its translation is CASSGQMNTEAFF. This chain links TRBV6-1 with TRBJ1-1; no clear D. Germline loops: CDR1 MNHNS, CDR2 SASEGT. The CDR3 runs 13 residues. V was clipped by 4 bases and J by 0 bases, with 6 bases between them.

The CDR3 DNA follows: TGTGCCAGCAGCGACTTGAGGACGATGGAGACCCAGTACTTC. Protein: CASSDLRTMETQYF. The chain combines TRBV5-5 with TRBJ2-5, with D hard to call. Germline CDR1 SGHKS, CDR2 YYEKEE (reference sequence). The CDR3 totals 14 residues. The V end was cut by 4 bases, the J end by 5 bases, with 15 bases between. Complete variable domain (other parts from reference TRBV5-5 and TRBJ2-5): DAGVTQSPTHLIKTRGQQVTLRCSPISGHKSVSWYQQVLGQGPQFIFQYYEKEERGRGNFPDRFSARQFPNYSSELNVNALLLGDSALYLCASSDLRTMETQYFGPGTRLLVL.

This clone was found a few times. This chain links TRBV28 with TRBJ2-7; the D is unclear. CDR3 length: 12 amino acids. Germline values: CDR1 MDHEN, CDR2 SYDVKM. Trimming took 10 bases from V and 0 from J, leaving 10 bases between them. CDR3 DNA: TGTGCCACCTTAGCAAGCTCCTACGAGCAGTACTTC. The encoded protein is CATLASSYEQYF.

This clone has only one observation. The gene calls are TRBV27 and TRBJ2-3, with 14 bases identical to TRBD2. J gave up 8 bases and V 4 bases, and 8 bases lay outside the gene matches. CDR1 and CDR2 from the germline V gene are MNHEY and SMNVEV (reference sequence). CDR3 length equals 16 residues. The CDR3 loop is CASSSPGLAGVVTQYF. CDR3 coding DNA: TGTGCCAGCAGTTCCCCGGGACTAGCGGGAGTCGTTACGCAGTATTTT.